These 30 T cell receptor beta chains were sequenced from one sample in a study of blood T cell repertoires in COVID-19. The method was immunoSEQ multiplex PCR; TCRdb's version includes in-frame clones alone and lacks a portion of them. The sample includes a few hundred thousand clones, around 90% of them seen just once. Sequences were obtained from peripheral blood. Receptor source: a man between 18 and 35 years old with active or convalescent COVID-19.

This sequence joins TRBV14 and TRBJ2-3, with no clear D. The V end lost 1 base, the J end lost 2 bases, and 4 bases lay between the germline ends. This CDR3 spans 13 amino acids. CDR1 is SGHDN and CDR2 is FVKESK in the germline V gene. The CDR3, as DNA: TGTGCCAGCAGCCAAGTTTACACAGATACGCAGTATTTT. Encoded protein: CASSQVYTDTQYF.

The V call is TRBV27, the J call TRBJ1-1, with a possible D match to TRBD1 (5 bases). CDR3 length: 12 amino acids. Trimming left V 6 bases short and J 5 bases short, with 10 bases between. CDR1 and CDR2 (germline): MNHEY, SMNVEV (reference sequence). Written as DNA, the CDR3 is TGTGCCAGCAGGACAGTTGGGACTGAAGCTTTCTTT. It codes for CASRTVGTEAFF.

This sequence joins TRBV5-6 and TRBJ2-2; D might be TRBD2 (6 bases). Trimming cost V 6 bases and J 3 bases, with 15 bases left between them. Germline-derived CDR1 and CDR2 are SGHDT and YYEEEE. This CDR3 comprises 15 residues. CDR3 sequence reads: CASTKDRGYTGELFF. The CDR3 bases are TGTGCCAGCACTAAGGATCGGGGGTACACCGGGGAGCTGTTTTTT.

The chain links TRBV4-1 to TRBJ1-3, with TRBD1 matching over 7 bases. Unmatched junction bases numbered 4, after V lost 0 bases and J lost 2 bases. CDR3 length: 16 residues. Germline V gene lookup returns CDR1 MGHRA and CDR2 YSYEKL. Here the CDR3 reads CASSQDLTGAGNTIYF. CDR3 DNA sequence: TGCGCCAGCAGCCAAGATTTAACAGGGGCTGGAAACACCATATATTTT.

V and J are TRBV7-6 and TRBJ2-7; 7 bases map to TRBD1. The trim removed 2 bases at V and 3 bases at J, leaving 4 bases unmatched. The CDR3 is 14 amino acids. Germline V lookup: CDR1 SGHVS, CDR2 FNYEAQ. The CDR3 DNA reads as TGTGCCAGCAGCTTATCCGCAGGGGGCTACGAGCAGTACTTC. Its protein is CASSLSAGGYEQYF.

This chain links TRBV29-1 with TRBJ2-7; TRBD1 is a possible D gene (5 bases). The CDR3 has 13 residues. The germline V and J ends were trimmed by 0 bases and 4 bases, with 10 bases remaining between them. The germline gives CDR1 SQVTM, CDR2 ANQGSEA. The CDR3 DNA is TGCAGCGTTGAAGATCGTAAGGGGTACGAGCAGTACTTC. Translating it yields CSVEDRKGYEQYF.

This clone was recorded once. The V and J genes are TRBV6-5 and TRBJ2-3; the match to TRBD1 covers 7 bases. V trimming: 6 bases; J trimming: 1 base; junction bases outside the gene matches: 7. The CDR3 runs to 15 residues. The V gene's germline CDR1 is MNHEY and CDR2 SVGAGI. The CDR3 coding sequence is TGTGCCAGCAGAGACAGGGTTTTCGGCACAGATACGCAGTATTTT. Translation gives CASRDRVFGTDTQYF.

CDR3 nucleotide sequence: TGTGCCACCAGTGATTCCAGGGGGCCCACTGAAGCTTTCTTT. Translation: CATSDSRGPTEAFF. V and J are TRBV24-1 and TRBJ1-1; 8 bases match TRBD1. Germline loops: CDR1 KGHDR, CDR2 SFDVKD. V shed 2 bases and J 4 bases; nucleotides not matched to a gene: 2. The CDR3 is 14 amino acids.

This chain joins TRBV18 and TRBJ2-2; no reliable D call. This CDR3 spans 13 amino acids. Germline lookup yields CDR1 KGHSH and CDR2 LQKENI. V gave up 10 bases and J gave up 2 bases, with 11 bases separating them. This chain's CDR3 is CATSVYNTGELFF. The CDR3 bases are TGTGCCACCAGCGTCTATAACACCGGGGAGCTGTTTTTT.

The rearrangement links TRBV5-1 to TRBJ2-3; the match to TRBD2 covers 7 bases. Unmatched junction bases numbered 5, after V lost 3 bases and J lost 1 base. The CDR3 loop spans 15 amino acids. Looked up from germline, CDR1 is SGHRS and CDR2 is YFSETQ. CDR3 sequence: CASSYGAGGTDTQYF. The CDR3 region has the DNA TGCGCCAGCAGCTATGGGGCGGGAGGCACAGATACGCAGTATTTT.

This clone was recorded at least ten times. The chain employs TRBV2 and TRBJ2-1, with 9 bases lining up with TRBD2. Germline V gene lookup returns CDR1 SNHLY and CDR2 FYNNEI. CDR3 length: 15 residues. With V trimmed by 1 base and J by 8 bases, 6 bases remained unmatched. CDR3 sequence: CASSEGGRVGDEQFF. The CDR3 nucleotides are TGTGCCAGCAGTGAAGGCGGGAGGGTCGGAGATGAGCAGTTCTTC.

The chain joins TRBV11-2 to TRBJ2-1; TRBD2 matches at 8 bases. Trimming at V came to 3 bases and at J to 8 bases, leaving 9 bases not matched to a gene. The CDR3 sequence is 15 residues long. From germline, CDR1 is SGHAT and CDR2 FQNNGV. CDR3 in amino acids: CASSLRTSLGDEQFF. The CDR3 coding sequence is TGTGCCAGCAGCTTGCGGACTAGCCTAGGCGATGAGCAGTTCTTC.

CDR3 DNA sequence: TGTGCCAGCACCCTAGGGGGGGCGAGAGGCTACACCTTC. This gives the protein CASTLGGARGYTF. The genes are TRBV12-3 or TRBV12-4 and TRBJ1-2; the D gene is possibly TRBD1 (6 bases). The length of the CDR3 is 13 residues. The V and J ends lost 7 bases and 8 bases respectively, with 17 bases between them.

The genes are TRBV4-3 and TRBJ2-3; the D gene is possibly TRBD2 (7 bases). The CDR3 has 17 residues. Germline V gives CDR1 LGHNA, CDR2 YSLEER. Deletions cut 0 bases from V and 2 bases from J, with 15 bases between. CDR3 bases: TGCGCCAGCAGCCAAGAGGCGGGGGCCGGTATCACAGATACGCAGTATTTT. Its translation: CASSQEAGAGITDTQYF.

Turning to this clone: Other DNA sequences in the sample encode the same CDR3. The chain has TRBV9 and TRBJ2-7, with TRBD2 identical over 7 bases. CDR1 and CDR2 from the germline V gene are SGDLS and YYNGEE. V trimming: 0 bases; J trimming: 3 bases; junction bases outside the gene matches: 6. CDR3 length: 15 amino acids. Written as DNA, the CDR3 is TGTGCCAGCAGCGTAGGGCGAAGCGGGATCTACGAGCAGTACTTC. Translating gives CASSVGRSGIYEQYF.

The chain combines TRBV10-2 with TRBJ2-3; TRBD2 matches at 9 bases. The V gene end was trimmed by 7 bases and the J gene end by 3 bases; junction bases not matched to a gene: 8. The V gene's germline CDR1 is WSHSY and CDR2 SAAADI. CDR3 length equals 15 residues. CDR3 nucleotides: TGCGCCAGCAAGGGGCGCGGGAGGGTTACAGATACGCAGTATTTT. It codes for CASKGRGRVTDTQYF.

A single count supports this clone. The V gene is TRBV18, the J gene TRBJ1-1; 8 bases map to TRBD1. V shed 3 bases and J 4 bases; nucleotides not matched to a gene: 4. The CDR3 sequence is 14 residues long. Germline V gene lookup returns CDR1 KGHSH and CDR2 LQKENI. This CDR3 reads CASSPTGGTTEAFF. The DNA of the CDR3 is TGTGCCAGCTCACCCACAGGGGGTACCACTGAAGCTTTCTTT.

V usage is TRBV7-2 and J usage is TRBJ2-7; TRBD1 matches 11 bases. With 4 bases clipped from V and 12 bases from J, the junction kept 8 bases outside the gene matches. This CDR3 spans 13 amino acids. Per germline, CDR1 SGHTA and CDR2 FQGNSA. This chain's CDR3 is CASSSGQGGSWYF. Written as DNA, the CDR3 is TGTGCCAGCAGCTCGGGACAGGGGGGATCGTGGTACTTC.

This sequence joins TRBV7-2 and TRBJ2-3; D not resolved. This CDR3 region has 16 residues. CDR1 and CDR2 from the germline V gene are SGHTA and FQGNSA. Trimming shortened V by 5 bases and J by 6 bases, and 21 bases separated the two germline ends. The CDR3 is CASSPRHDLLSDTQYF. The DNA for the CDR3 is TGTGCCAGCAGCCCGCGACACGACCTCCTCTCGGATACGCAGTATTTT.

The CDR3 sequence: CASSGLAVMGNEQFF. The CDR3, as DNA: TGCGCCAGCAGTGGACTAGCGGTCATGGGGAATGAGCAGTTCTTC. The chain recombines TRBV10-2 with TRBJ2-1; 9 bases are a match to TRBD2. The ends lost 4 bases at V and 7 bases at J; junction bases unmatched: 8. Germline CDR1 and CDR2: WSHSY and SAAADI. This CDR3 is 15 amino acids long.

The V gene is TRBV19, the J gene TRBJ2-7; maybe TRBD2 (6 bases). CDR3 length equals 15 residues. In germline, CDR1 is LNHDA, CDR2 SQIVND (reference sequence). Between the trimmed V and J ends, which lost 3 bases and 2 bases, there was a span of 14 bases. CDR3 residues: CASSIFSGGTYEQYF. The CDR3 region has the DNA TGTGCCAGTAGTATTTTCAGTGGGGGGACCTACGAGCAGTACTTC.

The chain uses TRBV2 and TRBJ1-4, with no clear D. The germline V and J ends were trimmed by 3 bases and 8 bases, with 10 bases remaining between them. From germline, CDR1 is SNHLY and CDR2 FYNNEI. This CDR3 contains 13 residues. CDR3 region: CASSERAREKLFF. DNA of the CDR3: TGTGCCAGCAGTGAGCGGGCGCGAGAAAAACTGTTTTTT.

This chain connects TRBV14 to TRBJ2-1; TRBD2 matches at 14 bases. There are 19 residues in the CDR3. Germline V gives CDR1 SGHDN, CDR2 FVKESK. The junction had 16 bases not matched to a gene; V was cut back by 2 bases and J by 10 bases. Here the CDR3 reads CASSQLRTSGGLRVNEQFF. In DNA, the CDR3 is TGTGCCAGCAGCCAACTCAGGACTAGCGGGGGGCTCCGGGTAAACGAGCAGTTCTTC.

In its sample, this clone was seen a few times. The rearrangement uses TRBV29-1 and TRBJ1-3; TRBD1 matches at 7 bases. The germline V gene encodes CDR1 SQVTM and CDR2 ANQGSEA. The V and J ends lost 4 bases and 4 bases, in that order; junction bases with no gene match: 7. CDR3 length: 14 residues. The CDR3: CSVGEGARGNTIYF. CDR3 in DNA: TGCAGCGTTGGTGAGGGGGCGCGAGGAAACACCATATATTTT.

V gene TRBV24-1 combines with J gene TRBJ2-3, with 14 bases identical to TRBD2. Germline loops: CDR1 KGHDR, CDR2 SFDVKD. Unmatched junction bases numbered 13, after V lost 2 bases and J lost 4 bases. The CDR3 totals 20 residues. The CDR3 DNA is TGTGCCACCAGTGATTCCCGCGGACTAGCGGGGGGAGGAATTGCAGATACGCAGTATTTT. Translating it yields CATSDSRGLAGGGIADTQYF.

The rearrangement uses TRBV5-1 and TRBJ2-1; D is unresolved. The germline V gene encodes CDR1 SGHRS and CDR2 YFSETQ. V was pared by 5 bases and J by 8 bases, with 11 bases between. The CDR3 is 12 amino acids. The CDR3, as DNA: TGCGCCAGCAGTACCCATCGGGATGAGCAGTTCTTC. Residues: CASSTHRDEQFF. The full variable domain, its missing parts supplied by reference TRBV5-1 and TRBJ2-1, is KAGVTQTPRYLIKTRGQQVTLSCSPISGHRSVSWYQQTPGQGLQFLFEYFSETQRNKGNFPGRFSGRQFSNSRSEMNVSTLELGDSALYLCASSTHRDEQFFGPGTRLTVL.

Written as DNA, the CDR3 is TGTGCCAGCAGTGAGGGTGACAGATCCTACAATGAGCAGTTCTTC. Protein sequence: CASSEGDRSYNEQFF. This sequence joins TRBV6-4 and TRBJ2-1, with D possibly being TRBD1 (5 bases). The CDR3 runs 15 residues. Germline CDR1 is MRHNA and CDR2 is SNTAGT. V gave up 3 bases and J gave up 1 base, with 10 bases separating them.

This sequence joins TRBV2 and TRBJ1-6, with TRBD1 as a possible D gene (5 bases). Trimming pared 7 bases from V and 0 bases from J, leaving 13 bases between. This CDR3 has 16 residues. Germline CDR1 and CDR2: SNHLY and FYNNEI. The CDR3 spells CASIQVRSSYNSPLHF. The CDR3 DNA reads TGTGCCAGCATACAGGTTCGGAGCTCCTATAATTCACCCCTCCACTTT.

The rearrangement joins TRBV11-2 to TRBJ2-7; 9 bases map to TRBD2. The CDR3 sequence is 15 residues long. The V segment lost 1 base and the J segment 6 bases; nucleotides outside the gene matches: 7. CDR1 and CDR2 (germline): SGHAT, FQNNGV. The CDR3 coding sequence is TGTGCCAGCAGCTTAGTTTCGGGACTAGCAATCGAGCAGTACTTC. Amino acid sequence: CASSLVSGLAIEQYF.

V usage is TRBV11-2 and J usage is TRBJ2-5; 10 bases are shared with TRBD1. The CDR3 covers 16 residues. V dropped 5 bases and J dropped 3; count of bases not matched to a gene: 9. Germline-derived CDR1 and CDR2 are SGHAT and FQNNGV. The CDR3 region has the DNA TGTGCCAGCAGCAAAGCGGGACAGGGGTCTGAAGAGACCCAGTACTTC. Translated: CASSKAGQGSEETQYF. Complete variable domain (other parts from reference TRBV11-2 and TRBJ2-5): EAGVAQSPRYKIIEKRQSVAFWCNPISGHATLYWYQQILGQGPKLLIQFQNNGVVDDSQLPKDRFSAERLKGVDSTLKIQPAKLEDSAVYLCASSKAGQGSEETQYFGPGTRLLVL.